This T cell receptor beta chain was identified during a study of blood T cell repertoires in COVID-19. Across the whole study: COVID-19 samples collected from the United States, Italy and Spain covered acute and convalescent phases.

The CDR3 is made up of 13 amino acids. Germline V gives CDR1 MNHEY, CDR2 SMNVEV (reference sequence). The V and J ends lost 2 bases and 5 bases respectively, with 7 bases between them. Libraries were prepared by immunoSEQ multiplex PCR; TCRdb keeps only in-frame clonotypes and omits some of them. The sample includes about 280,000 clones, roughly 88% of them seen just once. Sequencing input: peripheral blood. This clonotype was sampled from a man aged 18-30 years with active or convalescent COVID-19. The rearrangement links TRBV27 to TRBJ2-1; no clear D. The CDR3 sequence: CASSLIVDNEQFF. The CDR3 DNA sequence: TGTGCCAGCAGTTTAATCGTCGACAATGAGCAGTTCTTC.